The 18 T cell receptor beta chains given below trace back to one sample, sequenced in a study of blood T cells in healthy people across ages. A J-beta primer mix and a sample-barcoded 5' primer were used in a second PCR of about 7 to 12 cycles. One entry per CDR3 protein results from TCRdb running MiXCR on the 5' RACE reads. The sample includes 1 million or so distinct CDR3 sequences, roughly a quarter of them seen just once. Separately, the same data were catalogued under a study of T cells of mothers and their children.

Sequenced: blood. These receptor sequences come from a girl aged 2 to 9 in good health.

The chain carries TRBV7-8 and TRBJ1-6, with D hard to call. This CDR3 comprises 15 residues. V lost 5 bases to trimming and J lost 7 bases, with 15 bases between them. The V gene's germline CDR1 is SGHVS and CDR2 FQNEAQ. This chain's CDR3 is CASSPFVFSNSPLHF. Written as DNA, the CDR3 is TGTGCCAGCAGCCCTTTCGTGTTCTCAAATTCACCCCTCCACTTT.

Note on this clonotype: Compared with germline, one end of the junction differs, possibly owing to a read error. The chain has TRBV20-1 and TRBJ2-5, with 10 nucleotides matching TRBD2. Germline CDR1 DFQATT, CDR2 SNEGSKA (reference sequence). This CDR3 has 16 amino acids. The CDR3: CSARSPLAGVNNERFF. The CDR3 region has the DNA TGCAGTGCTAGATCGCCCCTAGCGGGAGTAAACAATGAGCGGTTCTTC.

This clonotype occurred a few times. It is likely a read error, because the conserved phenylalanine at the end of the CDR3 is missing. The J gene is TRBJ2-7, the V gene TRBV7-3, with 8 bases that match TRBD2. The length of the CDR3 is 18 residues. After removal of 6 bases from V and 6 bases from J, the junction contained 22 bases not matched to a gene. CDR1 is SGHTA, CDR2 FQGTGA, per germline. The CDR3 DNA reads as TGTGCCAGCAGGAAAGGAGGCGTGACCGGGACTAGTAGTGGCGAGCAGTACTCC. Its translation: CASRKGGVTGTSSGEQYS.

The gene calls are TRBV12-3 or TRBV12-4 and TRBJ2-2; maybe TRBD1 (6 bases). The CDR3 runs to 16 residues. The germline V and J ends were trimmed by 5 bases and 4 bases, with 17 bases remaining between them. CDR3 residues: CASSPPTAGVTGELFF. The CDR3 nucleotides are TGTGCCAGCAGTCCCCCCACGGCAGGGGTCACCGGGGAGCTGTTTTTT.

V is TRBV4-2 and J is TRBJ2-3, with 11 bases identical to TRBD2. Germline CDR1 and CDR2: LGHNA and YNFKEQ. The J segment lost 5 bases and the V segment lost 6 bases, leaving 7 bases of the junction unmatched. The CDR3 extends over 15 amino acids. This chain's CDR3 is CASSQLAGEVDTQYF. CDR3 sequence (DNA): TGTGCCAGCAGTCAACTAGCGGGAGAGGTAGATACGCAGTATTTT.

This clonotype was counted only a few times. V usage is TRBV13 and J usage is TRBJ1-1; D is unresolved. This CDR3 region has 15 residues. V dropped 5 bases and J dropped 1 base, with 14 bases sitting between them. CDR1 is PRHDT, CDR2 FYEKMQ, per germline (reference sequence). The CDR3 DNA reads as TGTGCCAGCAGCGCACCTCTTTCACGGAACACTGAAGCTTTCTTT. Its protein is CASSAPLSRNTEAFF.

This clonotype was counted once. The chain links TRBV14 to TRBJ2-5, with TRBD2 identical over 7 bases. TRBJ2-1 matches the DNA end more closely, so the J call is doubtful. Per germline, CDR1 SGHDN and CDR2 FVKESK. There are 14 residues in the CDR3. The CDR3 DNA reads TGTGCCAGCAGCCAGACTAGCTTGTGGGATGAGCAGTTCTTC. As protein: CASSQTSLWDEQFF.

This clonotype was observed a handful of times. The chain combines TRBV20-1 with TRBJ2-5; the D is unclear. The DNA matches TRBJ2-7 better at its end, which makes the J call doubtful. In germline, CDR1 is DFQATT, CDR2 SNEGSKA (reference sequence). The CDR3 contains 12 residues. Here the CDR3 reads CSVSQADYEQYF. Here the CDR3 DNA reads TGCAGTGTATCTCAGGCAGACTACGAGCAGTACTTC.

Concerning this clonotype itself: A junction end diverges from the germline sequence, so it may reflect a read error. The V gene is TRBV7-8, the J gene TRBJ1-6, with 7 bases that match TRBD1. Germline V gene sequence: CDR1 SGHVS, CDR2 FQNEAQ. The length of the CDR3 is 12 residues. The DNA of the CDR3 is TGCGCTGTCGGGACAGCAAATTCACCCCTCCACTTT. Amino acids: CAVGTANSPLHF.

This clonotype showed up many times. V usage is TRBV4-2 and J usage is TRBJ2-5, with 8 bases fitting TRBD2. V was clipped by 0 bases and J by 5 bases; unmatched bases: 5. Germline loops: CDR1 LGHNA, CDR2 YNFKEQ. The CDR3 is made up of 15 amino acids. CDR3 sequence (DNA): TGTGCCAGCAGCCAAGATCGGGAGGGCGGGGAGACCCAGTACTTC. Protein: CASSQDREGGETQYF.

This sequence joins TRBV7-9 and TRBJ2-5; D not resolved. The J call may be in error: the DNA end matches TRBJ2-7 better. This CDR3 contains 14 residues. Germline V gives CDR1 SEHNR, CDR2 FQNEAQ (reference sequence). Here the CDR3 reads CASSSLLTAHEQYF. Written as DNA, the CDR3 is TGTGCCAGCAGCTCCCTTTTGACGGCCCACGAGCAGTACTTC.

This clonotype was recorded many times. DNA of the CDR3: TGTGCCAGCAGGAGAAACAATGAGCAGTTCTTC. It translates to CASRRNNEQFF. The chain has TRBV6-5 and TRBJ2-1; D ambiguous. Germline CDR1 MNHEY, CDR2 SVGAGI. The CDR3 has 11 residues. Trimming cost V 6 bases and J 5 bases, with 5 bases left between them.

This clonotype was observed a handful of times. The V gene is TRBV4-1, the J gene TRBJ2-1; D might be TRBD1 or TRBD2, each matching 5 bases. The CDR3 spans 18 residues. CDR1 and CDR2 from the germline V gene are MGHRA and YSYEKL. Deletions cut 2 bases from V and 5 bases from J, with 22 bases between. The CDR3 DNA follows: TGCGCCAGCAGCCAATCTTCTCGGGACCCTTATACCCACAATGAGCAGTTCTTC. The encoded protein is CASSQSSRDPYTHNEQFF.

The chain employs TRBV4-1 and TRBJ2-6; D is uncertain. V was shortened by 1 base and J by 0 bases, with 13 bases between the two germline ends. CDR1 is MGHRA, CDR2 YSYEKL, per germline. The CDR3 totals 18 residues. Here the CDR3 reads CASSQAPQTSSGANVLTF. DNA for the CDR3: TGCGCCAGCAGCCAAGCTCCACAAACCAGCTCTGGGGCCAACGTCCTGACTTTC.

This clonotype was recorded at least ten times. An end of the junction does not agree with germline; a read error may underlie this. V usage is TRBV5-1 and J usage is TRBJ2-1, with no clear D. The CDR3 has 14 amino acids. From germline, CDR1 is SGHRS and CDR2 YFSETQ. CDR3 nucleotides: TGTGCCAGCAGCTTAGAAAGCTCCTACAATGAGCAGTTCTTC. Translating gives CASSLESSYNEQFF.

This chain links TRBV29-1 with TRBJ2-7, with D tentatively TRBD2 (7 bases). The length of the CDR3 is 13 residues. The germline V and J ends were trimmed by 6 bases and 2 bases, with 14 bases remaining between them. Germline CDR1 SQVTM, CDR2 ANQGSEA. The CDR3 coding sequence is TGCAGCGTAACACAGGGAGGGGCCTACGAGCAGTACTTC. Amino acids: CSVTQGGAYEQYF.

This clonotype was recorded a few times. This chain connects TRBV7-2 to TRBJ2-5; 9 bases map to TRBD2. This CDR3 comprises 15 residues. CDR1 and CDR2 (germline): SGHTA, FQGNSA. Germline trimming cut 8 bases from V and 5 bases from J; bases unmatched to any gene: 12. This chain's CDR3 is CASAGAGGRRETQYF. The CDR3 coding sequence is TGTGCCAGCGCTGGGGCGGGGGGGAGAAGGGAGACCCAGTACTTC.

This clonotype was detected ten times or more. The gene calls are TRBV12-3 or TRBV12-4 and TRBJ1-2; TRBD1 is a possible D gene (5 bases). This CDR3 region has 13 residues. Trimming removed 4 bases from V and 4 bases from J, with 10 bases in between. As DNA, the CDR3 is TGTGCCAGCAGTTCTCAGGGTCTCTATGGCTACACCTTC. Protein sequence: CASSSQGLYGYTF.